The following is a TCR beta chain sequence with its context. Its antigen is as yet unknown. CDR3 length: 15 residues. Trimming shortened V by 7 bases and J by 5 bases, and 21 bases separated the two germline ends. Germline CDR1 and CDR2: MDHEN and SYDVKM. The entry originates in a study of cytomegalovirus exposure and HLA in healthy donors. Overall study: In terms of ancestry, the Caucasian-associated cluster contained roughly 81% of the roughly 400 genotyped donors. Overall study findings and caveats: The Asian-associated ancestry cluster reportedly had fewer N-insertions than the approximately 650-donor mean in a later analysis. TCR beta V segments were, for the most part, productive about 87% or about 30% of the time in an earlier analysis. Cytomegalovirus status, reportedly, was diagnosed with high specificity and sensitivity by the classifier.

Both 60 Vbeta primers and 13 Jbeta primers went into the PCR. Data came from immunoSEQ multiplex PCR; TCRdb stores just in-frame clones and leaves some out. There are roughly 90,000 clones in the sample; roughly four fifths occur only once, and 3.5% to 5.5% lies in the top ten. The source is a woman in her forties in good health and CMV-seropositive. The chain links TRBV28 to TRBJ2-7, with D tentatively TRBD1 (5 bases). The sample comprised PBMCs. CDR3 DNA sequence: TGTGCCAGCAATACGCCCCAGGGCCAGCTGGACGAGCAGTACTTC. Translated, it gives CASNTPQGQLDEQYF.